This T cell receptor beta chain was identified in a study of technical replicates of blood from a few donors. The CDR3 loop spans 14 amino acids. The germline V gene encodes CDR1 MDHEN and CDR2 SYDVKM. With V trimmed by 8 bases and J by 8 bases, 11 bases remained unmatched. Only in-frame clones appear in the TCRdb table, and some are missing; sequencing was by immunoSEQ multiplex PCR. The sample records around 70,000 clones, approximately 95% being singletons. Sequencing was carried out using T cells isolated from PBMCs. This sequence was found in a human donor in good health. J is TRBJ2-1 and V is TRBV28; 8 nucleotides match TRBD1. CDR3 sequence reads: CASGPGTGVHEQFF. The CDR3 DNA sequence: TGTGCCAGCGGACCGGGGACAGGAGTGCATGAGCAGTTCTTC.